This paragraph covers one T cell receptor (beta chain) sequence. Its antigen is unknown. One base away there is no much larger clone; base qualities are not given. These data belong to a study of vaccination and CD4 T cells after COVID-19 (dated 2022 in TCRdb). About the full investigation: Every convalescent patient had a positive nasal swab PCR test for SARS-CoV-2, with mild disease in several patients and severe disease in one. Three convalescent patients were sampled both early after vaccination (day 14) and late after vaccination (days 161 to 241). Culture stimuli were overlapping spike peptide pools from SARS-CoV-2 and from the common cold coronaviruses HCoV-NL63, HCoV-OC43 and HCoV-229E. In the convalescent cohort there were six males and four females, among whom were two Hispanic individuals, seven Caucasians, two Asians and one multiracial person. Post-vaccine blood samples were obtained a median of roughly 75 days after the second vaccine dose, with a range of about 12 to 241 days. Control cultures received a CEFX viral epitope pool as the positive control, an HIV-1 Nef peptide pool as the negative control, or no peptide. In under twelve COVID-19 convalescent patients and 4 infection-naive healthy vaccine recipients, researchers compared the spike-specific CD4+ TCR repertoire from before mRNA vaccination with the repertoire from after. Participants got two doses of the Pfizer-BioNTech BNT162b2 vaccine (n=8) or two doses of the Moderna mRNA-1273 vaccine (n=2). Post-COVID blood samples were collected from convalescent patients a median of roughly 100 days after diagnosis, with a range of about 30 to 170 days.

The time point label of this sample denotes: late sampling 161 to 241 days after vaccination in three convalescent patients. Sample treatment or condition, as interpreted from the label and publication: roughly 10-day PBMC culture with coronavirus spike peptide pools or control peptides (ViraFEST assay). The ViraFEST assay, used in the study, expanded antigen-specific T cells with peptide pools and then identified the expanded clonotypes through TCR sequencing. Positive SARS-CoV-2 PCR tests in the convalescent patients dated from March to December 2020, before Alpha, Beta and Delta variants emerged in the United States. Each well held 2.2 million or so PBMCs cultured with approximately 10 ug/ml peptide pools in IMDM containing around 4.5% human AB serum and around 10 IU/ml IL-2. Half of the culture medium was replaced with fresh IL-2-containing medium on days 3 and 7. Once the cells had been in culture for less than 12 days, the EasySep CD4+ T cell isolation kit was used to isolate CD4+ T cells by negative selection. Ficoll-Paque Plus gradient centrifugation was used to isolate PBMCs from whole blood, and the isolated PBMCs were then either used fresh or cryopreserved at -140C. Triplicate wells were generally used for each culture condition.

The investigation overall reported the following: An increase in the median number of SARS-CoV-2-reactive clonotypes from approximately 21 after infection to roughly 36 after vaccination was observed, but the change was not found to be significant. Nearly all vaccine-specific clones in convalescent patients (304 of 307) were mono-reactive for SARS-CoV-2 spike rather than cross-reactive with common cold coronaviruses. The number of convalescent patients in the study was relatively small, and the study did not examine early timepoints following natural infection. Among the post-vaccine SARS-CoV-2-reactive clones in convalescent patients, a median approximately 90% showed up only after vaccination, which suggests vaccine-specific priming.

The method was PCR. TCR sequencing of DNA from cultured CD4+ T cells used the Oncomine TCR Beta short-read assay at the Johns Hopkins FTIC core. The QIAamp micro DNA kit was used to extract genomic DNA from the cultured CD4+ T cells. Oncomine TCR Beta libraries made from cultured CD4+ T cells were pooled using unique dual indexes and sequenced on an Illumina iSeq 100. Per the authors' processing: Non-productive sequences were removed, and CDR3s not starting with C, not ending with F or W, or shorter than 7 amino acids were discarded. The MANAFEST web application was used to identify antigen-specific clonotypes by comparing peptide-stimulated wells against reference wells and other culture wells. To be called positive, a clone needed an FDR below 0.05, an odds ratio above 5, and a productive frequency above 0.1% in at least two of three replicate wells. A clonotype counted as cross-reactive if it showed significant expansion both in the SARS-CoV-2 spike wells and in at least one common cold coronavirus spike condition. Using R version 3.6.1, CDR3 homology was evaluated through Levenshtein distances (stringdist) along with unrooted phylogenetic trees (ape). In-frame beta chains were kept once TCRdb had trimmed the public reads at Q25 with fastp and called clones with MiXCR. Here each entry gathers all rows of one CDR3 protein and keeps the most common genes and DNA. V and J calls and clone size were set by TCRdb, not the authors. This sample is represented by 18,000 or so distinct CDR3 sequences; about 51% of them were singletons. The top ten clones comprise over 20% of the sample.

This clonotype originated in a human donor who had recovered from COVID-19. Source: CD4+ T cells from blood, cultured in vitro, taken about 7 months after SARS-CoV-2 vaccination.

The sequenced DNA: TGCGCCAGCAGCTTGCTAATAGGACAGGCAGAGACCCAGTACTTC. This encodes CASSLLIGQAETQYF. This chain is built from TRBV5-1 and TRBJ2-5; the junction holds 7 bases that match TRBD1. The V end gives up 1 base and the J end 4 bases, leaving 7 bases in the junction not matched to a gene. Inclusive of the bounding cysteine and phenylalanine, the CDR3 is 15 residues long. The kept DNA is CDR3 alone, 45 bases in frame from the first base. CDR1 and CDR2, looked up from the germline V gene, are SGHRS and YFSETQ. Where the CDR3 stops, the reference TRBV5-1 and TRBJ2-5 genes take over; the full variable domain is KAGVTQTPRYLIKTRGQQVTLSCSPISGHRSVSWYQQTPGQGLQFLFEYFSETQRNKGNFPGRFSGRQFSNSRSEMNVSTLELGDSALYLCASSLLIGQAETQYFGPGTRLLVL.